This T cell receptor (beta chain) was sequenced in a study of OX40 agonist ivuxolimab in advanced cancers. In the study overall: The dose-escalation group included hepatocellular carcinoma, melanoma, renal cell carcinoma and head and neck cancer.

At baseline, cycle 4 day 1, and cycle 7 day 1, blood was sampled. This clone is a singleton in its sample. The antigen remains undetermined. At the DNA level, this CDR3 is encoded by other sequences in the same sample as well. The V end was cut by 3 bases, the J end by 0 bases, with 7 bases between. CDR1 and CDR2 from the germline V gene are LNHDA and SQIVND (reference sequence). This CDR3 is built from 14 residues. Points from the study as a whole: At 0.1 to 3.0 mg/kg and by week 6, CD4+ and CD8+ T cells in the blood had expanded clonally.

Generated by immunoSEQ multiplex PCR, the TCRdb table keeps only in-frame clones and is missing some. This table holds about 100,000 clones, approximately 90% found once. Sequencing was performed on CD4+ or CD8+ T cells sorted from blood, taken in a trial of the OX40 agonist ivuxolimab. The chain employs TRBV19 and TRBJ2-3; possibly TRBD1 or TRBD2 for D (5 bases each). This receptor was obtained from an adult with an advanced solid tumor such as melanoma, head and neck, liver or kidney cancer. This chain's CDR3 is CASSMRGSTDTQYF. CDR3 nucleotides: TGTGCCAGTAGTATGAGGGGTAGCACAGATACGCAGTATTTT.